Below are 18 T cell receptor beta chains sequenced from a single sample in a study of cytomegalovirus exposure and HLA in healthy donors. The PCR employed 60 Vbeta primers together with 13 Jbeta primers. The method was immunoSEQ multiplex PCR; TCRdb's version includes in-frame clones alone and lacks a portion of them. This sample has approximately 90,000 clones; 75% to 85% occur once, and the top ten carry about 5%. Sequenced sample: PBMCs. These receptors all stem from a woman in her thirties or forties in good health and CMV-seronegative.

The chain is built from TRBV19 and TRBJ2-1; 8 bases align to TRBD1. This CDR3 region has 17 residues. J lost 7 bases, V lost 3 bases, and 14 bases had no gene match. Germline V lookup: CDR1 LNHDA, CDR2 SQIVND (reference sequence). CDR3 amino acids: CASSIGRAGTGRNEQFF. CDR3 bases: TGTGCCAGTAGTATTGGCAGGGCGGGGACAGGTCGGAATGAGCAGTTCTTC.

This clone came up a few times. The chain carries TRBV9 and TRBJ1-1, with 7 bases that match TRBD1. The CDR3 runs 15 residues. The V gene end was trimmed by 1 base and the J gene end by 3 bases; junction bases not matched to a gene: 6. CDR1 and CDR2 (germline): SGDLS, YYNGEE. The CDR3 sequence: CASSVLGGYDTEAFF. CDR3 sequence (DNA): TGTGCCAGCAGCGTATTAGGGGGCTATGACACTGAAGCTTTCTTT.

The V gene is TRBV14, the J gene TRBJ1-2; 7 bases line up with TRBD1. Trimming removed 0 bases from V and 5 bases from J; junction bases left unmatched: 9. CDR3 length equals 16 residues. The germline V gene encodes CDR1 SGHDN and CDR2 FVKESK. The CDR3 sequence: CASSQDAQGVWYGYTF. The CDR3 DNA reads TGTGCCAGCAGCCAAGACGCCCAGGGGGTTTGGTATGGCTACACCTTC. The entire variable domain, with the rest obtained from reference TRBV14 and TRBJ1-2, is as follows: EAGVTQFPSHSVIEKGQTVTLRCDPISGHDNLYWYRRVMGKEIKFLLHFVKESKQDESGMPNNRFLAERTGGTYSTLKVQPAELEDSGVYFCASSQDAQGVWYGYTFGSGTRLTVV.

V gene TRBV19 combines with J gene TRBJ2-7, with 10 bases aligning to TRBD1. V gave up 3 bases and J gave up 2 bases; unmatched junction bases: 4. The CDR3 sequence is 15 residues long. From germline, CDR1 is LNHDA and CDR2 SQIVND (reference sequence). CDR3 sequence reads: CASSMGTGEPYEQYF. CDR3 coding DNA: TGTGCCAGTAGTATGGGGACAGGGGAACCCTACGAGCAGTACTTC.

The chain has TRBV5-6 and TRBJ2-5, with TRBD1 identical over 9 bases. J was trimmed by 3 bases and V by 4 bases; bases with no gene match: 10. CDR3 length: 16 residues. The germline CDR1 and CDR2 sequences are SGHDT and YYEEEE. In DNA, the CDR3 is TGTGCCAGCAGCGCTCCCCCGGACAGGGGTAAAGAGACCCAGTACTTC. It yields the protein CASSAPPDRGKETQYF.

Here the CDR3 reads CASSPRGVGTGALEKLFF. For the CDR3, the DNA is TGTGCCAGCAGCCCCAGGGGGGTGGGGACAGGGGCCCTAGAAAAACTGTTTTTT. This chain links TRBV11-2 with TRBJ1-4; 10 bases are shared with TRBD1. CDR1 is SGHAT, CDR2 FQNNGV, per germline. The V segment lost 5 bases and the J segment 8 bases; nucleotides outside the gene matches: 17. The CDR3 contains 18 residues.

J is TRBJ2-5 and V is TRBV2; a weak D match, TRBD2 (7 bases). The CDR3 is 16 residues long. The germline V gene has CDR1 SNHLY and CDR2 FYNNEI. V was trimmed by 7 bases and J by 1 base, leaving 19 bases between them. CDR3 nucleotides: TGTGCCAGCAAGAAGGGGGGGACCCTAACCCAAGAGACCCAGTACTTC. It codes for CASKKGGTLTQETQYF.

V gene TRBV7-7 combines with J gene TRBJ2-1; the match to TRBD2 covers 8 bases. Germline values: CDR1 SSHAT, CDR2 FNYEAQ (reference sequence). The CDR3 has 14 amino acids. The DNA of the CDR3 is TGTGCTAGCGCCATGGCGGGGGGCCACAATGAGCAGTTCTTC. This codes for CASAMAGGHNEQFF.

The rearrangement links TRBV5-1 to TRBJ1-2; D gene uncertain. The V end was cut by 0 bases, the J end by 4 bases, with 4 bases between. This CDR3 region has 12 residues. Germline assignment: CDR1 SGHRS and CDR2 YFSETQ. CDR3 sequence reads: CASSLEAYGYTF. CDR3 coding DNA: TGCGCCAGCAGCTTGGAAGCCTATGGCTACACCTTC.

This clone was seen a single time. The chain combines TRBV5-1 with TRBJ1-2; tentative D call: TRBD1 (5 bases). Germline V gene sequence: CDR1 SGHRS, CDR2 YFSETQ. V dropped 0 bases and J dropped 6 bases, with 9 bases sitting between them. The CDR3 covers 13 residues. Here the CDR3 DNA reads TGCGCCAGCAGCTTGGCCGGGGGAAATGGCTACACCTTC. It yields the protein CASSLAGGNGYTF.

This sequence joins TRBV6-6 and TRBJ2-3, with D maybe TRBD2 (6 bases). The CDR3 covers 14 residues. CDR1 MNHNY and CDR2 SVGAGI come from the germline V gene (reference sequence). The V end lost 7 bases, the J end lost 9 bases, and 20 bases lay between the germline ends. In DNA form, the CDR3 reads TGTGCCAGCATCCCCCCCGGCGGGGTCCCCACGCAGTATTTT. It codes for CASIPPGGVPTQYF.

The chain joins TRBV19 to TRBJ2-7, with a tentative D call TRBD2 (5 bases). Trimming removed 3 bases at V and 7 bases at J, with 16 bases between. The CDR3 spans 14 residues. Germline CDR1 is LNHDA and CDR2 is SQIVND (reference sequence). CDR3 DNA: TGTGCCAGTAGTATGTCGGGGTACCTACAAGAGCAGTACTTC. It specifies CASSMSGYLQEQYF.

Comment on this clone: Other DNA sequences in the same sample also yield this CDR3. V usage is TRBV30 and J usage is TRBJ1-2; no definite D call. Per the germline V gene, CDR1 is GTSNPN and CDR2 is SVGIG (reference sequence). V was trimmed by 2 bases and J by 4 bases, leaving 14 bases between them. The CDR3 runs to 14 residues. The CDR3 region is CAWSTSRVGYGYTF. For the CDR3, the DNA is TGTGCCTGGAGTACCTCGCGGGTTGGCTATGGCTACACCTTC.

The chain employs TRBV4-2 and TRBJ1-2; D remains ambiguous. The CDR3 consists of 15 residues. V lost 1 base and J lost 7, with 16 bases in between. CDR1 and CDR2 from the germline V gene are LGHNA and YNFKEQ. CDR3 bases: TGTGCCAGCAGCCAAGGTGAGGAAGGGAGTAGTGGCTACACCTTC. It yields the protein CASSQGEEGSSGYTF.

This chain connects TRBV28 to TRBJ1-2; D possibly corresponds to TRBD1 (6 bases). Germline V gene sequence: CDR1 MDHEN, CDR2 SYDVKM. V was pared by 2 bases and J by 6 bases, with 10 bases between. The CDR3 contains 13 residues. The CDR3 bases are TGTGCCAGCAGTTTAACAGGGAGCGATGGCTACACCTTC. Amino acid sequence: CASSLTGSDGYTF.

This chain uses TRBV6-5 with TRBJ1-2; D gene ambiguous. This CDR3 is built from 13 residues. Looked up from germline, CDR1 is MNHEY and CDR2 is SVGAGI. V gave up 4 bases and J gave up 5 bases, with 11 bases separating them. CDR3 residues: CASSFGLGYGYTF. Here the CDR3 DNA reads TGTGCCAGCAGTTTCGGACTGGGATATGGCTACACCTTC.

The genes are TRBV11-2 and TRBJ1-5; no definite D call. V lost 5 bases to trimming and J lost 7 bases, with 12 bases between them. Germline V gene lookup returns CDR1 SGHAT and CDR2 FQNNGV. This CDR3 spans 13 amino acids. The CDR3 bases are TGTGCCAGCAGCCCGTCTGCGAGGCAGCCCCAGCATTTT. This encodes CASSPSARQPQHF. The full variable domain, its missing parts supplied by reference TRBV11-2 and TRBJ1-5, is EAGVAQSPRYKIIEKRQSVAFWCNPISGHATLYWYQQILGQGPKLLIQFQNNGVVDDSQLPKDRFSAERLKGVDSTLKIQPAKLEDSAVYLCASSPSARQPQHFGDGTRLSIL.

This rearrangement joins TRBV27 to TRBJ2-3; 7 bases agree with TRBD1. Trimming cost V 5 bases and J 7 bases; bases outside gene matches: 3. CDR1 and CDR2 (germline): MNHEY, SMNVEV (reference sequence). CDR3 length: 12 amino acids. CDR3 sequence (DNA): TGTGCCAGCAGTGACAGGGTCCATACGCAGTATTTT. It codes for CASSDRVHTQYF.